This record looks at one T cell receptor beta chain sequence and its context. The CDR3 sequence is 14 residues long. Trimming took off 1 base at V and 3 bases at J, with 10 bases between the two ends. Germline CDR1 and CDR2: SGHTA and FQGNSA. The table came from immunoSEQ multiplex PCR; TCRdb's copy has only in-frame clones and leaves some out. The repertoire has 150,000 to 200,000 clones, around 87% of them found once; the top ten carry approximately 2.5%. This sample was taken from a study of blood T cell repertoires in COVID-19. V is TRBV7-2 and J is TRBJ2-7; weak D call: TRBD1 (6 bases). Input material: peripheral blood. This TCR was recovered from a man aged 40-55 years with active or convalescent COVID-19. DNA for the CDR3: TGTGCCAGCAGCTTAGAGCAGGGGCTCTACGAGCAGTACTTC. Its translation: CASSLEQGLYEQYF.